A selection of T cell receptor beta chains follows, all from one sample in a study of T cell repertoires in cytomegalovirus infection. TCRdb called the reads again in MiXCR, with one record for every CDR3 protein. This table holds about 260,000 distinct CDR3 sequences, approximately 14% found once. The sequencing input was PBMCs. These receptors were obtained from a human donor in good health (CMV status not recorded). Some clones in this sample may be carry-over from other donors' samples. CDR3s include the opening cysteine and the closing phenylalanine or tryptophan. A D gene is named only where the DNA matches it firmly. For some rows the clone size is stated as once, few or many, or as a class when expanded; others skip it.

>NA|12|NA|TRBV20-1|TRBJ2-7
CSARPGAYEQYF
TGCAGTGCAAGACCAGGGGCCTACGAGCAGTACTTC
>TRBD1|15|NA|TRBV28|TRBJ1-5
CASTIRGPRGQPQHF
TGTGCCAGCACCATCAGGGGGCCTCGGGGTCAGCCCCAGCATTTT
>NA|12|NA|TRBV23-1|TRBJ1-4
CASSPVVGELFF
TGCGCCAGCAGTCCCGTCGTAGGGGAACTGTTTTTT
>NA|13|NA|TRBV6-2/TRBV6-3|TRBJ2-1
CASSYATGGEQFF
TGTGCCAGCAGTTACGCCACTGGGGGGGAGCAGTTCTTC
>TRBD1|11|few|TRBV6-2/TRBV6-3|TRBJ1-1
CASSQGAEAFF
TGTGCCAGCAGCCAGGGGGCGGAAGCTTTCTTT
>NA|19|NA|TRBV4-1|TRBJ2-2
CASSQVHGLGGGRTGELFF
TGCGCCAGCAGCCAAGTTCATGGACTGGGAGGGGGCCGGACCGGGGAGCTGTTTTTT
>NA|15|many|TRBV12-3/TRBV12-4|TRBJ2-6
CASTQTGSGANVLTF
TGTGCCAGCACCCAAACCGGGAGTGGGGCCAACGTCCTGACTTTC
>TRBD2|18|many|TRBV7-2|TRBJ2-1
CASSLVGGTSGLYNEQFF
TGTGCCAGCAGCTTAGTGGGCGGGACTAGCGGCCTGTACAATGAGCAGTTCTTC
>TRBD2|17|NA|TRBV24-1|TRBJ2-5
CATSDFGVAGVQETQYF
TGTGCCACCAGTGATTTCGGGGTAGCGGGAGTGCAAGAGACCCAGTACTTC
>NA|12|few|TRBV28|TRBJ1-5
CASRISNQPQHF
TGTGCCAGCAGGATTAGCAATCAGCCCCAGCATTTT